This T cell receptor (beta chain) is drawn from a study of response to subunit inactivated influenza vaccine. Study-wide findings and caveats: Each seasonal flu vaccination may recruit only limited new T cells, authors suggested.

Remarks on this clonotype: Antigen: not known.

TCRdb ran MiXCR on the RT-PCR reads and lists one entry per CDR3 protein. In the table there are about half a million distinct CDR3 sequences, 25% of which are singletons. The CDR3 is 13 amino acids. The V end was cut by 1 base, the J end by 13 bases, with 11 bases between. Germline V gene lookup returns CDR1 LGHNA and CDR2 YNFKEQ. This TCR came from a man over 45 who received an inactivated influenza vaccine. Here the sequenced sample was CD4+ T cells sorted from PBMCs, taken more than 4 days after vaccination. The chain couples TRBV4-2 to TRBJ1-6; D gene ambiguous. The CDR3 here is CASSQAPPLPLHF. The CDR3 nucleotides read TGTGCCAGCAGCCAAGCCCCACCTCTTCCCCTCCACTTT.